The source of this TCR beta chain is a study of identical twins. This clonotype was picked up a small number of times. Carrying unique molecular identifiers, the cDNA also gained a universal primer site through template switching. MiXCR, run by TCRdb on the 5' RACE reads, gives a single entry per CDR3 protein. The top ten hold around 1.6% of the sample, which has under 1 million distinct CDR3 sequences, about 12% seen once. Germline V gene data show CDR1 as DFQATT and CDR2 as SNEGSKA (reference sequence). Trimming took 5 bases from V and 4 from J, leaving 14 bases between them. This CDR3 region has 14 residues. These same records also appear under a second study, on yellow fever vaccine responses in identical twins.

The V gene is TRBV20-1, the J gene TRBJ2-2; tentatively, D is TRBD1 (6 bases). The clonotype comes from a woman aged 18-29 years in good health. Sequencing input: PBMCs. CDR3 sequence reads: CSAQKGVGTGELFF. CDR3 in DNA: TGCAGTGCTCAGAAGGGGGTCGGCACCGGGGAGCTGTTTTTT.